The text below deals with one T cell receptor beta chain. Its antigen is not known. V shed 3 bases, J shed 4 bases, and the junction held 15 bases outside the gene matches. This CDR3 is built from 17 residues. CDR1 is SGHTS and CDR2 is YDEGEE in the germline V gene. This sample is drawn from a study of cytomegalovirus exposure and HLA in healthy donors. Study-level points and caveats: CMV antigen specificity of three CMV-associated chains was confirmed in vitro. The study found most TCR sequences rare, yet found some public TCRs in many donors.

PCR amplification relied on 60 Vbeta primers (plus 13 Jbeta primers). Sequenced by immunoSEQ multiplex PCR; TCRdb stores in-frame clones only, minus some. Of about 110,000 clones listed, roughly 80% are singletons. This TCR derives from a female donor in good health and CMV-seropositive. The specimen was PBMCs. The gene calls are TRBV5-8 and TRBJ1-2, with TRBD1 matching over 7 bases. The CDR3 DNA is TGTGCCAGCAGCTATAACCGGGACAGCCGTTCTACCTATGGCTACACCTTC. Encoded protein: CASSYNRDSRSTYGYTF.